These T cell receptor beta chains were read from a single sample in a study of blood T cell repertoires in COVID-19. Some clones are missing from TCRdb's copy, which holds only in-frame ones; the method was immunoSEQ multiplex PCR. The sample has under 300,000 clones; around 82% are singletons. Sequences were obtained from peripheral blood. All receptors come from a woman between 45 and 65 years old who had recovered from COVID-19. The CDR3 runs from the conserved cysteine through the conserved F or W. A D gene is named only where the DNA matches it firmly. Rows may omit the clone size; those that give it use once, few, many or a size class.

once	TRBD1	TRBV7-3	TRBJ2-1	CASSWDRASYNEQFF	TGTGCCAGCAGCTGGGACAGGGCATCCTACAATGAGCAGTTCTTC
many	TRBD2	TRBV19	TRBJ2-5	CASSMTSGGFETQYF	TGTGCCAGTAGTATGACTAGCGGGGGTTTCGAGACCCAGTACTTC
once	.	TRBV14	TRBJ2-3	CASSQELAHNTQYF	TGTGCCAGCAGCCAAGAGCTAGCGCACAATACGCAGTATTTT
.	TRBD1	TRBV2	TRBJ1-1	CASSGGQGNTEAFF	TGTGCCAGCAGTGGAGGACAGGGGAACACTGAAGCTTTCTTT
.	.	TRBV7-2	TRBJ2-7	CASSSTGGGVYEQYF	TGTGCCAGCAGTTCAACAGGGGGGGGCGTATACGAGCAGTACTTC
.	.	TRBV30	TRBJ1-5	CAWSPGVQPQHF	TGTGCCTGGAGCCCAGGGGTCCAGCCCCAGCATTTT
.	.	TRBV2	TRBJ2-1	CASSGGVVGDEQFF	TGTGCCAGCAGTGGGGGGGTAGTTGGCGATGAGCAGTTCTTC
.	.	TRBV6-2/TRBV6-3	TRBJ2-2	CASSYSTLGETGELFF	TGTGCCAGCAGTTACTCAACATTAGGGGAAACCGGGGAGCTGTTTTTT
once	.	TRBV7-2	TRBJ2-1	CASSFDPGVHNEQFF	TGTGCCAGCAGCTTTGATCCGGGGGTTCACAATGAGCAGTTCTTC
once	.	TRBV5-1	TRBJ1-4	CASSLTWGENEKLFF	TGCGCCAGCAGCCTAACATGGGGGGAAAATGAAAAACTGTTTTTT
.	.	TRBV7-2	TRBJ2-3	CASSLGTSTDTQYF	TGTGCCAGCAGCTTAGGGACTAGCACAGATACGCAGTATTTT
.	.	TRBV14	TRBJ1-6	CASSQDPSRSGSYNSPLHF	TGTGCCAGCAGCCAGGATCCCTCGCGGAGCGGATCCTATAATTCACCCCTCCACTTT
.	TRBD2	TRBV27	TRBJ2-1	CASKGLAGKIILYNEQFF	TGTGCCAGCAAGGGGCTAGCGGGAAAAATAATACTTTACAATGAGCAGTTCTTC
many	TRBD2	TRBV4-3	TRBJ2-7	CASSPSGLGSNPCF	TGCGCCAGCAGCCCGTCGGGACTAGGATCTAATCCCTGCTTC
once	.	TRBV28	TRBJ2-3	CASFRRDGTDTQYF	TGTGCCAGCTTTAGGCGGGACGGCACAGATACGCAGTATTTT